What follows is one T cell receptor beta chain and its context. Only in-frame clones appear in the TCRdb table, and some are missing; sequencing was by immunoSEQ multiplex PCR. The sample holds some 11,000 clones, about three fifths seen once. The record originates from a study of tumor-infiltrating lymphocytes in localized non-small cell lung cancer. Specimen: lung tumor tissue. The receptor was derived from a human donor with non-small cell lung cancer.

The CDR3 DNA reads as TGTGCCAGTAGTATAGATCGGGGGTTTAGTTCACCCCTCCACTTT. This gives the protein CASSIDRGFSSPLHF. This sequence joins TRBV19 and TRBJ1-6, with TRBD1 as a possible D gene (5 bases). This CDR3 contains 15 residues. V lost 0 bases and J lost 9, with 12 bases in between. Germline CDR1 reads LNHDA; CDR2 reads SQIVND (reference sequence).